These T cell receptor beta chains were read from a single sample in a study of blood T cell repertoires in COVID-19. The assay was immunoSEQ multiplex PCR, and TCRdb's table has in-frame clones only and misses some. The sample contains 270,000 or so clones, about nine tenths of which appear only once. Source material: peripheral blood. The receptor source for this set is a woman aged 25 to 45 with active or convalescent COVID-19. Both conserved end residues are part of each CDR3. The D gene is left open where the match is weak. Rows give clone size only sometimes, using once, few, many, or a class for an expanded clone.

abundance,v_gene,j_gene,d_gene,CDR3nt,CDR3aa
NA,TRBV7-9,TRBJ2-7,NA,TGTGCCAGCAGCTTCCCGAACTTCGACAGGTACGAGCAGTACTTC,CASSFPNFDRYEQYF
once,TRBV28,TRBJ1-1,TRBD1,TGTGCCAGCAGTTTATCGGACAGGGTTAGAACTGAAGCTTTCTTT,CASSLSDRVRTEAFF
NA,TRBV5-4,TRBJ1-1,NA,TGTGCCAGCAGCTTGGGTGGTCCGAAACGCGCTGAAGCTTTCTTT,CASSLGGPKRAEAFF
NA,TRBV6-5,TRBJ1-5,TRBD1,TGTGCCAGCAGTTTAGGACAGGGACCGGGGCAGCCCCAGCATTTT,CASSLGQGPGQPQHF
NA,TRBV9,TRBJ1-2,NA,TGTGCCAGCAGCGTAGCATGGCTGAACTATGGCTACACCTTC,CASSVAWLNYGYTF
NA,TRBV5-1,TRBJ1-2,NA,TGCGCCAGCAGCTTGGCCCCAGGGAACTATGGCTACACCTTC,CASSLAPGNYGYTF
NA,TRBV6-4,TRBJ1-1,TRBD1,TGTGCCAGCAGTAGGGACAGCTTGAACACTGAAGCTTTCTTT,CASSRDSLNTEAFF
NA,TRBV15,TRBJ1-5,NA,TGTGCCACCAGCAGAGGGGACTCCTCTGCCGATCAGCCCCAGCATTTT,CATSRGDSSADQPQHF
NA,TRBV28,TRBJ2-5,TRBD1,TGTGCCAGCAGTTTGCAGGGGGATCCCCAAGAGACCCAGTACTTC,CASSLQGDPQETQYF
NA,TRBV3-1/TRBV3-2,TRBJ2-7,TRBD2,TGTGCCAGCAGCCACGGCGGGGGAGCCTACGAGCAGTACTTC,CASSHGGGAYEQYF
NA,TRBV23-1,TRBJ2-4,TRBD1,TGCGCCAGCAGTCCCATCGGACAGGGGCCAAAAAACATTCAGTACTTC,CASSPIGQGPKNIQYF
few,TRBV28,TRBJ1-1,NA,TGTGCCAGCCATTACAGGAGTATGAACACTGAAGCTTTCTTT,CASHYRSMNTEAFF
NA,TRBV7-2,TRBJ1-1,NA,TGTGCCAGCAGCTTATCGGTGAACACTGAAGCTTTCTTT,CASSLSVNTEAFF
NA,TRBV6-2/TRBV6-3,TRBJ2-3,NA,TGTGCCAGCAGTTTGGTCGGTACGCAGTATTTT,CASSLVGTQYF
NA,TRBV28,TRBJ2-7,NA,TGTGCCAGCAGTCATTTCAGGGAGGTATCCTACGAGCAGTACTTC,CASSHFREVSYEQYF
NA,TRBV4-3,TRBJ2-1,NA,TGCGCCAGCAGCCAGGGGACACTCCGGGGTCACAATGAGCAGTTCTTC,CASSQGTLRGHNEQFF
NA,TRBV5-1,TRBJ2-7,NA,TGCGCCAGCAGCTTGGTTGGACAGACCTACGAGCAGTACTTC,CASSLVGQTYEQYF
NA,TRBV28,TRBJ2-5,TRBD1,TGTGCCAGCGGAAGGGGGCTGGAAGAGACCCAGTACTTC,CASGRGLEETQYF
NA,TRBV10-1,TRBJ2-3,NA,TGCGCCAGCAGTGAGAATCTAGGAGATACGCAGTATTTT,CASSENLGDTQYF
NA,TRBV7-2,TRBJ2-1,NA,TGTGCCAGCAGCTCGGGTATGGGCAATGAGCAGTTCTTC,CASSSGMGNEQFF
NA,TRBV9,TRBJ2-4,NA,TGTGCCAGCAGCCAAAAGGCGGAGGGAATCCAAAACATTCAGTACTTC,CASSQKAEGIQNIQYF
NA,TRBV6-2/TRBV6-3,TRBJ2-1,NA,TGTGCCAGCAGTTACAGGGCGGGGCACAATGAGCAGTTCTTC,CASSYRAGHNEQFF
NA,TRBV7-8,TRBJ2-1,TRBD1,TGTGCCAGCAGCTTAGCGGGACAGGGGTTCGGTACTGGAAATGAGCAGTTCTTC,CASSLAGQGFGTGNEQFF
once,TRBV30,TRBJ1-3,NA,TGTGCCTGGAGTATGGACCCGGGGGGAAACACCATATATTTT,CAWSMDPGGNTIYF
NA,TRBV7-2,TRBJ2-1,NA,TGTGCCAGCAGCTTAGAGGCAAATCAGGTCAATGAGCAGTTCTTC,CASSLEANQVNEQFF
NA,TRBV28,TRBJ1-1,TRBD1,TGTGCCAGCAGCACTATGACAGGGACGGGGCAAGCTTTCTTT,CASSTMTGTGQAFF
NA,TRBV7-2,TRBJ2-3,NA,TGTGCCAGCGTTGGCCGGCTAGCTTCCACAGATACGCAGTATTTT,CASVGRLASTDTQYF
NA,TRBV10-1,TRBJ1-2,TRBD1,TGCGCCAGCAGAACACAGGGGGCGAATGGCTACACCTTC,CASRTQGANGYTF
NA,TRBV5-1,TRBJ1-2,NA,TGCGCCAGCAGCTTGGACAAATATCCTAACTATGGCTACACCTTC,CASSLDKYPNYGYTF
NA,TRBV19,TRBJ1-1,TRBD1,TGTGCCAGTAGTTCCCCAGGGGGCTCCCAGATGAACACTGAAGCTTTCTTT,CASSSPGGSQMNTEAFF
NA,TRBV6-5,TRBJ1-2,TRBD1,TGTGCCAGCATCACAGACAGGGGGCCTTATGGCTACACCTTC,CASITDRGPYGYTF
NA,TRBV6-5,TRBJ1-1,TRBD1,TGTGCCAGCAGTTACTCTTCTAACAGGGGGTCTGAAGCTTTCTTT,CASSYSSNRGSEAFF
NA,TRBV27,TRBJ2-3,TRBD2,TGTGCCAGCAGTCCAGCATATAGCGGGGGAACAGATACGCAGTATTTT,CASSPAYSGGTDTQYF
NA,TRBV6-1,TRBJ1-1,TRBD1,TGTGCCAGCAGTGGACAGGGTGGGATCCAAAACACTGAAGCTTTCTTT,CASSGQGGIQNTEAFF
NA,TRBV2,TRBJ2-2,TRBD2,TGTGCCAGCAGCGTTGGACTAGCTAACGGGGAGCTGTTTTTT,CASSVGLANGELFF
NA,TRBV7-3,TRBJ1-1,TRBD1,TGTGCCAGCAGCTTAGGCCGGGACAGGGATGCTTTCTTT,CASSLGRDRDAFF
NA,TRBV9,TRBJ2-3,NA,TGTGCCAGCAGCGTAGCAGGTGTACACAATACGCAGTATTTT,CASSVAGVHNTQYF
NA,TRBV27,TRBJ1-1,NA,TGTGCCAGCAGTTTTCTAGGGCGTGGGGTGACAGCCTTGAACACTGAAGCTTTCTTT,CASSFLGRGVTALNTEAFF
NA,TRBV6-2/TRBV6-3,TRBJ1-3,NA,TGTGCCAGCAGCCCCTGGGGGCAGTTCTCTGGAAACACCATATATTTT,CASSPWGQFSGNTIYF
few,TRBV5-1,TRBJ2-3,NA,TGCGCCAGCAGCTTGGAGGGGACTGGCCGCACAGATACGCAGTATTTT,CASSLEGTGRTDTQYF
NA,TRBV4-2,TRBJ2-5,TRBD2,TGTGCCAGCAGCCAAGATCTCCTAGCGGGGGCCCACCAAGAGACCCAGTACTTC,CASSQDLLAGAHQETQYF
NA,TRBV9,TRBJ1-1,TRBD1,TGTGCCAGCAGCGTAGTGCAGGGGGCTGAAGCTTTCTTT,CASSVVQGAEAFF
NA,TRBV15,TRBJ2-5,TRBD2,TGTGCCACCCGACGGACTAGCGGGGGTGAGACCCAGTACTTC,CATRRTSGGETQYF
once,TRBV19,TRBJ1-3,NA,TGTGCCAGTATGGACGCCAGGGGTTCTTCCCTCCCTGGAAACACCATATATTTT,CASMDARGSSLPGNTIYF
NA,TRBV9,TRBJ2-5,TRBD1,TGTGCCAGCAGCCTTTGGACAGGGCTAGGCCAAGAGACCCAGTACTTC,CASSLWTGLGQETQYF
NA,TRBV5-8,TRBJ1-5,TRBD1,TGTGCCAGCAGCTCTTTAGAGATCACAGGGGTTCATCAGCCCCAGCATTTT,CASSSLEITGVHQPQHF